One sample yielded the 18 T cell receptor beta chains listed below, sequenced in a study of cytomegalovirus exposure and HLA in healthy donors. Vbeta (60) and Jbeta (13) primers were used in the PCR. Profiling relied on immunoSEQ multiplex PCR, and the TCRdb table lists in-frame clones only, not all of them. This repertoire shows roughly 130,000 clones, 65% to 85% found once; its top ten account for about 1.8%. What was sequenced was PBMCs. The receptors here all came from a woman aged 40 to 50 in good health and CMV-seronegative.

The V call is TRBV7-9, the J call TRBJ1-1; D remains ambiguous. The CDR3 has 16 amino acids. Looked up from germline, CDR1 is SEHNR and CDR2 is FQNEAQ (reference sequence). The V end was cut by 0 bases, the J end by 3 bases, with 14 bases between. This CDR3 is CASSLALSSRDTEAFF. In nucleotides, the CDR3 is TGTGCCAGCAGCTTAGCGCTAAGTTCCCGTGACACTGAAGCTTTCTTT. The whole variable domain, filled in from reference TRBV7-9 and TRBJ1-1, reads DTGVSQNPRHKITKRGQNVTFRCDPISEHNRLYWYRQTLGQGPEFLTYFQNEAQLEKSRLLSDRFSAERPKGSFSTLEIQRTEQGDSAMYLCASSLALSSRDTEAFFGQGTRLTVV.

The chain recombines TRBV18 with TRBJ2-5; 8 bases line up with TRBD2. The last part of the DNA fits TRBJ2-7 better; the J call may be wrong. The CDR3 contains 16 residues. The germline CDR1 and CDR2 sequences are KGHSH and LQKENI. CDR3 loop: CASSPLVAGGTDEQYF. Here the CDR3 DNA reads TGTGCCAGCTCACCATTGGTGGCGGGAGGAACGGACGAGCAGTACTTC.

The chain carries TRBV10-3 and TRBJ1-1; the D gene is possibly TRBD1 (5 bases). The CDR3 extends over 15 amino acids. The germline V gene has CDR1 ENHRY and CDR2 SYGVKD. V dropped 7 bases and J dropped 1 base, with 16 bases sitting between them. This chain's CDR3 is CAITARALSNTEAFF. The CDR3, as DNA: TGTGCCATCACGGCCAGGGCCCTCTCGAACACTGAAGCTTTCTTT.

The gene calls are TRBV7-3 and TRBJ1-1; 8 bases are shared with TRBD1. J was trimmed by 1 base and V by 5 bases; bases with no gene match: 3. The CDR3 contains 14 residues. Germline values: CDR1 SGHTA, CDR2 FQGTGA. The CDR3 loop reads CASSPGGRNTEAFF. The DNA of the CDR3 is TGTGCCAGCAGCCCAGGGGGCCGGAACACTGAAGCTTTCTTT.

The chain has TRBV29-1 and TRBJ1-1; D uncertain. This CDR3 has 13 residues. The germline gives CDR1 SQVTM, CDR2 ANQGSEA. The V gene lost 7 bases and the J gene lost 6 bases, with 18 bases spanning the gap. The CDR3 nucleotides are TGCAGCGGTACTGGAGTAGGCGGCGCTGAAGCTTTCTTT. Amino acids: CSGTGVGGAEAFF.

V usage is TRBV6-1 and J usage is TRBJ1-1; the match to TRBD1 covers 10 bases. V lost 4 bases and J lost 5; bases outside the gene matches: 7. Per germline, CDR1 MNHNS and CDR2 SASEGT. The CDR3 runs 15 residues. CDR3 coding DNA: TGTGCCAGCAGTGGACCGGGACAGGGGAAGACTGAAGCTTTCTTT. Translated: CASSGPGQGKTEAFF.

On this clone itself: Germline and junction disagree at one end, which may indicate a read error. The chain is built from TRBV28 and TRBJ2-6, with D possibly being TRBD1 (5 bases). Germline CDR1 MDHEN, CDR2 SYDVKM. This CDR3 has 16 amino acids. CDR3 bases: TGTGCCAGCAGTTTATTATACGAGTCTGGGGCCAACGGCCTGACTTTC. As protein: CASSLLYESGANGLTF.

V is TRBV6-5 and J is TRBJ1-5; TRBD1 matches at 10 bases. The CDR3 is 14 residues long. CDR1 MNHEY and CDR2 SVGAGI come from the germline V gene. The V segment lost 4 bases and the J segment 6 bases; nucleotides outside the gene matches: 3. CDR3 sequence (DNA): TGTGCCAGCAGTTTGACAGGGGGCAGTCAGCCCCAGCATTTT. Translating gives CASSLTGGSQPQHF.

The CDR3: CASSPPASETQYF. The CDR3, as DNA: TGTGCCAGCTCACCACCGGCTTCCGAGACCCAGTACTTC. The V and J genes are TRBV18 and TRBJ2-5, with D uncertain. The CDR3 sequence is 13 residues long. Trimming pared 0 bases from V and 5 bases from J, leaving 7 bases between. Germline lookup yields CDR1 KGHSH and CDR2 LQKENI.

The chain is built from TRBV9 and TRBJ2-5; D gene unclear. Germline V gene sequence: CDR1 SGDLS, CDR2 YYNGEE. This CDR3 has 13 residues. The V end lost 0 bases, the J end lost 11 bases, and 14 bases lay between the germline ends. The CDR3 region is CASSVGELREQYF. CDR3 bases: TGTGCCAGCAGCGTAGGTGAGCTACGAGAGCAGTACTTC.

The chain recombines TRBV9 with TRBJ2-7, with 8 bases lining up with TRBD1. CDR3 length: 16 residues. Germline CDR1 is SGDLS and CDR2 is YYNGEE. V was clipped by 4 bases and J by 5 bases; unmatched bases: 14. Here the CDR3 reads CASSNYGGQAGDEQYF. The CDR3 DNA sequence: TGTGCCAGCAGCAACTACGGGGGACAGGCAGGTGACGAGCAGTACTTC.

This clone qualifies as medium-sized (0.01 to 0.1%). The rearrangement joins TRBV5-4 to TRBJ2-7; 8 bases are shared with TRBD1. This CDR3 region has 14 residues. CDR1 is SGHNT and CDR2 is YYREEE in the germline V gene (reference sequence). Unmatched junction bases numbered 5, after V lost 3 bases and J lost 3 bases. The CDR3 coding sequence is TGTGCCAGCAGCTCGGGACAGGCCCGCTACGAGCAGTACTTC. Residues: CASSSGQARYEQYF. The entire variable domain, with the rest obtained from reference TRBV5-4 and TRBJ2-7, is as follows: ETGVTQSPTHLIKTRGQQVTLRCSSQSGHNTVSWYQQALGQGPQFIFQYYREEENGRGNFPPRFSGLQFPNYSSELNVNALELDDSALYLCASSSGQARYEQYFGPGTRLTVT.

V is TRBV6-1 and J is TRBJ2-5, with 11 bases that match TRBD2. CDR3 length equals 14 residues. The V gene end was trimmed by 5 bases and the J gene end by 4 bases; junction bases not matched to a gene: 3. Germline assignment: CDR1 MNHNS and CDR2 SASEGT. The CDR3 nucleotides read TGTGCCAGCAGTACTAGCGGGAGAACAGAGACCCAGTACTTC. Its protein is CASSTSGRTETQYF.

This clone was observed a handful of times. The CDR3 region has the DNA TGTGCCAGCAGCTTTTTTAAGTGGGGTGGACTAGCTACCGAGCAGTACTTC. Residues: CASSFFKWGGLATEQYF. The chain employs TRBV5-6 and TRBJ2-7, with 8 bases fitting TRBD2. V shed 2 bases and J 6 bases; nucleotides not matched to a gene: 16. The germline V gene has CDR1 SGHDT and CDR2 YYEEEE. The CDR3 is made up of 17 amino acids.

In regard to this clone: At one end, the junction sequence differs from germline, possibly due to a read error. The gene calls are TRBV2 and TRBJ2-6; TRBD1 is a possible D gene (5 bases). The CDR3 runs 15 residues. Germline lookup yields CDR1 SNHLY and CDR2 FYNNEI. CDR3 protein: CASNIVGSGANGLTF. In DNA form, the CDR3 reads TGTGCCAGCAACATAGTCGGCTCTGGGGCCAACGGCCTGACTTTC.

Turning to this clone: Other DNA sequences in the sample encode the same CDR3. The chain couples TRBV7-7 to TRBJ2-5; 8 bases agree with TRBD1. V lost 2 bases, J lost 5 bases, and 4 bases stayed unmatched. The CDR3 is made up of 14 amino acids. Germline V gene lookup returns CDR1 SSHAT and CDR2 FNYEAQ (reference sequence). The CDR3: CASSLTRQGETQYF. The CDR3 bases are TGTGCCAGCAGCTTAACTCGACAGGGGGAGACCCAGTACTTC.

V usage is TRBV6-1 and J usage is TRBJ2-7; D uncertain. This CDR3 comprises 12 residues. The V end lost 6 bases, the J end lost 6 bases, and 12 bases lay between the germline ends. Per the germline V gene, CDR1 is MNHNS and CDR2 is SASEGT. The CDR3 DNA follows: TGTGCCAGCAGAAATATCAGAGGCGAGCAGTACTTC. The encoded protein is CASRNIRGEQYF.

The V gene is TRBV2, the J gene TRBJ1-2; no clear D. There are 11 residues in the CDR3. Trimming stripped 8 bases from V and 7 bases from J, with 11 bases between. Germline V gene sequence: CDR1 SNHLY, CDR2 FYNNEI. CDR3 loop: CASLLGVGYTF. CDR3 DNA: TGTGCCAGCCTACTCGGGGTTGGCTACACCTTC.